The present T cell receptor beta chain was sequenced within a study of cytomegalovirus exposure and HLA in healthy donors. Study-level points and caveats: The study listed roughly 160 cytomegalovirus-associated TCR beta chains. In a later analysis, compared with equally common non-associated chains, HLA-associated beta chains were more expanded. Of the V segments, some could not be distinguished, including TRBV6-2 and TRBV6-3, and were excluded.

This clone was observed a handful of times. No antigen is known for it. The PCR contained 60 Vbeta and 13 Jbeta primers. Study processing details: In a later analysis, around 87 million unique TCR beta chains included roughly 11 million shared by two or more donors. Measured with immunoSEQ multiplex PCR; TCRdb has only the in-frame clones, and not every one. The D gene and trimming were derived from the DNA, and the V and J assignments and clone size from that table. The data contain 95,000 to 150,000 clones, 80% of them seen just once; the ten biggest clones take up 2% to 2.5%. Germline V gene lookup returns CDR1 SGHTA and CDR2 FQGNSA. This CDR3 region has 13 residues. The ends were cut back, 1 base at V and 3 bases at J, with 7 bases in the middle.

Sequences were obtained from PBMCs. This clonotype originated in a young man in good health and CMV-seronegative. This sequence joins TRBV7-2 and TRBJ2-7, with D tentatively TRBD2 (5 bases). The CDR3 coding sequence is TGTGCCAGCAGCTTAGAAGAGGGCTACGAGCAGTACTTC. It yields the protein CASSLEEGYEQYF. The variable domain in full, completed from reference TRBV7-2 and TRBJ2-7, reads GAGVSQSPSNKVTEKGKDVELRCDPISGHTALYWYRQSLGQGLEFLIYFQGNSAPDKSGLPSDRFSAERTGGSVSTLTIQRTQQEDSAVYLCASSLEEGYEQYFGPGTRLTVT.